A single T cell receptor beta chain is shown here with its context. Its cognate antigen is unknown. This specimen belongs to a study of shared clonotypes between healthy human individuals. Study-level information: Each donor's CD8 memory used one plate, CD8 naive two, each CD4 subset three. Study-wide findings and caveats: Large depth notwithstanding, sorted-subset sequencing proved incomplete by rarefaction.

Genomic DNA per cell subset filled all wells of several immunoSEQ plates. Using immunoSEQ multiplex PCR, the repertoire was profiled, and TCRdb retains in-frame clones only, with some absent. Among approximately 1.5 million clones listed, around 98.5% were seen once. Deletions cut 1 base from V and 1 base from J, with 6 bases between. Germline CDR1 SGHRS, CDR2 YFSETQ. The CDR3 length is 13 residues. Sequencing was carried out using naive CD4+ T cells sorted from blood. Described subset: CD45RA+ positively selected. This TCR derives from a man aged 25-45 years in good health. The chain carries TRBV5-1 and TRBJ2-7; D remains unclear. The CDR3 reads CASSLSQSYEQYF. Written as DNA, the CDR3 is TGCGCCAGCAGCTTGAGCCAGTCCTACGAGCAGTACTTC.